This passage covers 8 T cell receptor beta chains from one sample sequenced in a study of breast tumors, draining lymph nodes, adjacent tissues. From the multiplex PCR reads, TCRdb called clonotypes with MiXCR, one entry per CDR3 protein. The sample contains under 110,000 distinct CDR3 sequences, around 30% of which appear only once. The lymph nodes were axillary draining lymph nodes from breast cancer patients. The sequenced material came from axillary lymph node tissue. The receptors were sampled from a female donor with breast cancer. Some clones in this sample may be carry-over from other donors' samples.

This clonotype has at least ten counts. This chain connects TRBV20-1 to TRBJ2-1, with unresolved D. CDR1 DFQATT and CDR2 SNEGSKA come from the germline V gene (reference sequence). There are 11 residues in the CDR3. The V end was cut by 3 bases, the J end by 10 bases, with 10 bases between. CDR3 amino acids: CSASVNLEQFF. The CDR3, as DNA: TGCAGTGCTAGCGTAAACCTCGAGCAGTTCTTC.

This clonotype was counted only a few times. CDR3 protein: CASSGAGGLYEQYF. The CDR3 nucleotides read TGTGCCAGCAGTGGGGCGGGAGGGTTGTACGAGCAGTACTTC. This rearrangement joins TRBV2 to TRBJ2-7, with 9 bases aligning to TRBD2. The germline gives CDR1 SNHLY, CDR2 FYNNEI. J lost 4 bases, V lost 4 bases, and 5 bases had no gene match. CDR3 length: 14 amino acids.

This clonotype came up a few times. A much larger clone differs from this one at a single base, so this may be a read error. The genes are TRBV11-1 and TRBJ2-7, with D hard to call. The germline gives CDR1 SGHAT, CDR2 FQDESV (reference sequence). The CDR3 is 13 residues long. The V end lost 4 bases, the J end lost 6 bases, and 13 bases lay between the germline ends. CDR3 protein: CASSSRLLSEQYF. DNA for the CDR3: TGTGCCAGCAGCTCCAGACTCCTCTCCGAGCAGTACTTC.

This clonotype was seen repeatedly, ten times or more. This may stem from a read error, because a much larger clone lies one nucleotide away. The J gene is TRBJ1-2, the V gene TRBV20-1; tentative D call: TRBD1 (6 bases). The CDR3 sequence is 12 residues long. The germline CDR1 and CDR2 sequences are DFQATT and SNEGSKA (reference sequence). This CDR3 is CSGTRGNYGSTF. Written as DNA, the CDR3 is TGCAGTGGTACCAGGGGTAACTATGGCTCCACCTTC.

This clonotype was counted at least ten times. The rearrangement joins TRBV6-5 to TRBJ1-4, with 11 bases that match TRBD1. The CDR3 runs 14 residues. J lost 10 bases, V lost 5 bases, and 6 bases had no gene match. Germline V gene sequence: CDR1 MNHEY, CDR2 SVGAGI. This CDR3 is CASSGTGGLGKLFF. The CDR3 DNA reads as TGTGCCAGCAGTGGGACAGGGGGGCTTGGAAAACTGTTTTTT.

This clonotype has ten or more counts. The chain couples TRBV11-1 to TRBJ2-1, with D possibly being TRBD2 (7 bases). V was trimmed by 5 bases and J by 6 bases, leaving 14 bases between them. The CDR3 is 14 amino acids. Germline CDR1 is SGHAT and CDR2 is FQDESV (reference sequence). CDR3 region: CASSLLGGGNEQFF. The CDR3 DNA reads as TGTGCCAGCAGCCTCCTAGGGGGGGGCAATGAGCAGTTCTTC.

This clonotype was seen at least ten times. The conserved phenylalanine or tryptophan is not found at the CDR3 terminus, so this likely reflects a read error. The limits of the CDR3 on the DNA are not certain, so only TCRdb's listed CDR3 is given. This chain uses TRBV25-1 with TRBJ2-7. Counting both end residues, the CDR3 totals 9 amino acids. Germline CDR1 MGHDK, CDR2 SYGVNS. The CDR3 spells CASSELWRL.

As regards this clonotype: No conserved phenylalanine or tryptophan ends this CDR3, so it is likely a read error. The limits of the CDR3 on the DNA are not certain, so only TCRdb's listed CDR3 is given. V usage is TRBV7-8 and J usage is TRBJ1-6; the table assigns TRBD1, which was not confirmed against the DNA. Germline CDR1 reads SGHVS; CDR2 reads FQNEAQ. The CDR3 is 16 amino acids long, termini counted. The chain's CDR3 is CASSLMNRGLNSPPHS.